This is a list of T cell receptor beta chains from one sample in a study of identical twins. Using its own MiXCR run on the 5' RACE reads, TCRdb lists one record per CDR3 protein. The top ten hold 1.5% to 2% of the sample, which has hundreds of thousands of distinct CDR3 sequences, around 5.7% seen once. Material for sequencing was naive T cells sorted from blood. The receptors stem from a man between 18 and 29 years old in good health. Each CDR3 is given with its conserved first and last residue. Each record gives: clone size, V gene, D gene, J gene, CDR3 protein, CDR3 DNA. D genes are given only for firm matches. Not every row has a clone size; where given, it reads once, few, many or a size class.

NA	TRBV11-2	NA	TRBJ1-1	CASSLDEGGYTEAFF	TGTGCCAGCAGCTTAGATGAAGGGGGATACACTGAAGCTTTCTTT
many	TRBV5-1	NA	TRBJ2-2	CASSMGDTAYTGELFF	TGCGCCAGCAGCATGGGGGATACTGCATACACCGGGGAGCTGTTTTTT
many	TRBV6-2/TRBV6-3	NA	TRBJ1-1	CASSYLGVSTEAFF	TGTGCCAGCAGTTACTTGGGGGTATCGACTGAAGCTTTCTTT
many	TRBV5-1	NA	TRBJ1-1	CASSLGHTENTEAFF	TGCGCCAGCAGCTTGGGACATACAGAGAACACTGAAGCTTTCTTT
many	TRBV6-1	NA	TRBJ2-3	CASSRTRGGGTDTQYF	TGTGCCAGCAGCCGGACCCGAGGGGGGGGCACAGATACGCAGTATTTT
many	TRBV12-3/TRBV12-4	NA	TRBJ2-2	CASSTTAGARTGELFF	TGTGCCAGCAGCACGACGGCAGGGGCGCGCACCGGGGAGCTGTTTTTT
many	TRBV10-3	TRBD1	TRBJ2-2	CAISGGTGRGTGELFF	TGTGCCATCAGTGGGGGGACAGGTCGCGGCACCGGGGAGCTGTTTTTT
NA	TRBV20-1	TRBD2	TRBJ2-1	CSAFIGTGTSGNLEQFF	TGCAGTGCCTTCATAGGGACGGGGACTAGCGGGAACCTAGAGCAGTTCTTC
few	TRBV5-1	TRBD2	TRBJ2-3	CASSLVGLAGISTDTQYF	TGCGCCAGCAGCTTGGTGGGACTAGCGGGGATAAGCACAGATACGCAGTATTTT
NA	TRBV27	TRBD2	TRBJ2-1	CASSPQGLPGGNEHFF	TGTGCCAGCAGTCCCCAGGGACTACCGGGAGGGAATGAGCACTTCTTC
NA	TRBV2	NA	TRBJ2-1	CASSEALRGTLQQFF	TGTGCCAGCAGTGAAGCGCTTCGGGGGACCTTACAGCAGTTCTTC